This is a list of T cell receptor beta chains from one sample in a study of Tregs in tolerant kidney transplant recipients. The table came from immunoSEQ multiplex PCR; TCRdb's copy has only in-frame clones and leaves some out. The sample has fewer than 95,000 clones, roughly 93% seen once. Sample: CD4+ T cells from blood (PBMCs), taken 12 months after the transplant. These receptors were taken from a human patient who received a combined kidney and bone marrow transplant. The T cells may partly be graft donor cells. Both conserved end residues are trimmed from each CDR3. For some rows the clone size is stated as once, few or many, or as a class when expanded; others skip it.

v_call: TRBV9
clone_size: few
j_call: TRBJ2-1
cdr3_aa: ASSVALPDRNGNEQF

v_call: TRBV4-3
clone_size: -
j_call: TRBJ2-5
cdr3_aa: ASSQDGGGIQETQY

v_call: TRBV6-1
clone_size: few
j_call: TRBJ1-2
cdr3_aa: ASILRGGYGYT

v_call: TRBV5-6
clone_size: -
j_call: TRBJ2-3
cdr3_aa: ASGGIAGGFTDTQY

v_call: TRBV7-3
clone_size: -
j_call: TRBJ2-6
cdr3_aa: ASSLGLSSGANVLT

v_call: TRBV5-1
clone_size: few
j_call: TRBJ2-7
cdr3_aa: ASSSIGNEQY

v_call: TRBV6-6
clone_size: once
j_call: TRBJ2-5
cdr3_aa: ASSYGQGRYLETQY

v_call: TRBV5-1
clone_size: -
j_call: TRBJ2-7
cdr3_aa: ASSYTGGRAYEQY

v_call: TRBV28
clone_size: -
j_call: TRBJ2-7
cdr3_aa: ASTSRIKGANSYEQY

v_call: TRBV19
clone_size: -
j_call: TRBJ1-6
cdr3_aa: ASSGPGTGRSSYNSPLH

v_call: TRBV28
clone_size: -
j_call: TRBJ2-5
cdr3_aa: ASSLIVLAGGETQY